This is a list of T cell receptor beta chains from one sample in a study of T cells in tuberculosis. The assay was immunoSEQ multiplex PCR, and TCRdb's table has in-frame clones only and misses some. Among under 50,000 clones listed, 95% were seen once. The sequencing sample was made of PBMCs. The receptors shown here come from a donor between 10 and 35 years old with latent tuberculosis or without tuberculosis infection. Both conserved end residues are part of each CDR3. The order of the fields is D gene, V gene, J gene, CDR3 length, clone size, CDR3 DNA, CDR3 protein. D genes are given only for firm matches. For some rows the clone size is stated as once, few or many, or as a class when expanded; others skip it.

D: NA
V: TRBV10-3
J: TRBJ1-6
length: 16
size: NA
DNA: TGTGCCATCAGAAACGTTCTGGGCAACAATAATTCACCCCTCCACTTT
CDR3: CAIRNVLGNNNSPLHF

D: TRBD2
V: TRBV29-1
J: TRBJ2-1
length: 15
size: NA
DNA: TGCAGCGTTGACTCGCTAGCGGGGGCCTACAATGAGCAGTTCTTC
CDR3: CSVDSLAGAYNEQFF

D: NA
V: TRBV30
J: TRBJ1-2
length: 13
size: NA
DNA: TGTGCCTGGAGTGTACCCGGGGACTATGGCTACACCTTC
CDR3: CAWSVPGDYGYTF

D: TRBD2
V: TRBV6-1
J: TRBJ2-1
length: 12
size: NA
DNA: TGTGCCAGCAGGACTAGCGGCTATAAGCAGTTCTTC
CDR3: CASRTSGYKQFF

D: TRBD2
V: TRBV29-1
J: TRBJ2-1
length: 20
size: NA
DNA: TGCAGCGTTGACCTACCGGGACTAGCGGGGGGCCCGTCTTCTTACAATGAGCAGTTCTTC
CDR3: CSVDLPGLAGGPSSYNEQFF

D: TRBD1
V: TRBV18
J: TRBJ2-7
length: 15
size: once
DNA: TGTGCCAGCTCACCCGGGACAGGGGTTACCTACGAGCAGTACTTC
CDR3: CASSPGTGVTYEQYF

D: NA
V: TRBV30
J: TRBJ1-2
length: 11
size: NA
DNA: TGTGCCTGGAACGGAGCCTATGGCTACACCTTC
CDR3: CAWNGAYGYTF

D: NA
V: TRBV27
J: TRBJ2-2
length: 18
size: NA
DNA: TGTGCCAGCAGTTTAACTCTCGGATACAGGGCGAACACCGGGGAGCTGTTTTTT
CDR3: CASSLTLGYRANTGELFF

D: NA
V: TRBV6-5
J: TRBJ2-1
length: 12
size: NA
DNA: TGTGCCACTTCGGGATGGGACAATGAGCAGTTCTTC
CDR3: CATSGWDNEQFF

D: NA
V: TRBV18
J: TRBJ1-1
length: 14
size: NA
DNA: TGTGCCAGCTCACCGCAGAGGGCGAACACTGAAGCTTTCTTT
CDR3: CASSPQRANTEAFF

D: TRBD2
V: TRBV9
J: TRBJ2-1
length: 17
size: NA
DNA: TGTGCCAGCAGCGTTTCAGCGGGGGGGCTTTCCTACAATGAGCAGTTCTTC
CDR3: CASSVSAGGLSYNEQFF

D: TRBD1
V: TRBV18
J: TRBJ1-2
length: 15
size: NA
DNA: TGTGCCAGCTCACCACAGTCCGGGACAGGGGACGGCTACACCTTC
CDR3: CASSPQSGTGDGYTF

D: NA
V: TRBV29-1
J: TRBJ1-2
length: 11
size: NA
DNA: TGCAGCGTTGAAGATCCAGGTGGCTACACCTTC
CDR3: CSVEDPGGYTF